This T cell receptor beta chain was recorded in a study of technical replicates of blood from a few donors. Losses at the gene ends were 5 bases for V and 7 bases for J; bases not matched to a gene: 10. The CDR3 has 15 residues. Germline V gene lookup returns CDR1 ENHRY and CDR2 SYGVKD. TCRdb's copy holds only in-frame clones and misses some; the assay was immunoSEQ multiplex PCR. The sample consists of 75,000 to 100,000 clones, 90% to 97% of them appearing once. Sequencing was done on a sample of T cells isolated from PBMCs. The sequence came from a human donor in good health. V is TRBV10-3 and J is TRBJ2-7; 11 bases align to TRBD2. CDR3 amino acids: CAISWETSGNGEQYF. DNA of the CDR3: TGTGCCATCAGTTGGGAGACTAGCGGGAATGGGGAGCAGTACTTC.